This T cell receptor (beta chain) is drawn from a study of early T cells in non-severe SARS-CoV-2 infection (dated by TCRdb to about 2021). Looking at the study overall: Because TCR sequencing was done on bulk RNA from unsorted whole blood, the alpha and beta chains could not be paired.

This clonotype showed up many times. Its antigen is unknown. Base qualities are not at hand, and no much larger clone is one base apart. From the cysteine up to the phenylalanine, the CDR3 has a length of 15 residues. Solely the CDR3 DNA is kept, with 45 bases framed from the first base. The germline V gene encodes CDR1 SGHVS and CDR2 FQNEAQ. V and J are trimmed by 5 bases and 0 bases, and the gene matches miss 6 bases of the junction. This was a case-control study nested in a cohort of healthcare workers in London, UK, who had nasopharyngeal swab PCR tests and blood samples taken every week. Healthcare workers were enrolled in the week of the UK lockdown, from 23 to 31 March 2020, and were followed every week for up to about 15 weeks. General findings and caveats noted by the study authors: VDJdb matching was skewed toward anti-spike CD8 responses and likely underestimated virus-specific expansions, missing private and CD4 specificities.

Receptors were amplified or captured by 5' RACE. The listed sequencing device is NextSeq 500. In the TCR library protocol, unique molecular identifiers were attached to individual cDNA molecules to correct for PCR bias and sequencing error. Sequencing covered both TCR alpha and beta chains, and within each sample the abundances of alpha and beta sequences were tightly co-correlated. In the paper's pipeline: Decombinator V4 was used to annotate the V gene, J gene and CDR3 of the TCR sequences. TCRs were defined as expanded if a significant change between any two time points was detected under a Poisson model with p below 0.0001. TCR abundances were normalised to the total number of TCRs sequenced per sample and were expressed as counts per million. TRAV1-2 paired with TRAJ12, TRAJ20 or TRAJ33 defined MAIT TCRs, while TRAV10 paired with TRAJ18 defined iNKT TCRs. A search of VDJdb, accessed on 1 November 2021, was run for TCRs annotated to CMV, EBV and SARS-CoV-2, with TCRs annotated for multiple antigens excluded. The public reads were reanalyzed by TCRdb: fastp trimming at Q25, MiXCR alignment, in-frame beta chains only. Rows matching on CDR3 protein sequence are summarized as one entry with the most common DNA and genes. These V and J calls rely on TCRdb rather than the paper's analysis. The sample profile shows 40,000 to 45,000 distinct CDR3 sequences; roughly a tenth of them were found once. The ten largest make up 8% to 10% of the sample.

The sequencing input was whole blood. The receptor chain draws on TRBV7-8 and TRBJ1-2; TRBD1 fits 7 bases in the junction. This clonotype was sampled from an adult who was a healthcare worker with PCR-confirmed SARS-CoV-2 infection or an uninfected control (not recorded which). This receptor carries the CDR3 CASSQDRDSNYGYTF. The DNA reads as follows: TGTGCCAGCAGCCAAGACAGGGACTCTAACTATGGCTACACCTTC. This CDR3, with the reference TRBV7-8 and TRBJ1-2 proteins standing in past its ends, gives the full variable domain GAGVSQSPRYKVAKRGQDVALRCDPISGHVSLFWYQQALGQGPEFLTYFQNEAQLDKSGLPSDRFFAERPEGSVSTLKIQRTQQEDSAVYLCASSQDRDSNYGYTFGSGTRLTVV.